What follows describes a single T cell receptor (beta chain). Methods used by the authors: Reference gene primers were amplified, and this amplification served to estimate nucleated cell counts. Assay used: immunoSEQ multiplex PCR; TCRdb lists only in-frame clones, some missing. V and J calls and clone size are those listed in that table; D and trimming were worked out from the DNA. The profile shows 220,000 or so clones, 86% of them singletons. This record comes from a study of blood T cell repertoires in COVID-19. The overall study: The study drew acute and convalescent COVID-19 samples from the United States, Italy and Spain. PBMCs, B-cell-depleted T cells, or T cells provided the cDNA or gDNA that made up the material.

Enrolment of Seattle patients took place during active infection, and they were followed longitudinally. Germline V gene data show CDR1 as MGHRA and CDR2 as YSYEKL. The CDR3 is 13 amino acids. V was shortened by 2 bases and J by 4 bases, with 8 bases between the two germline ends. The sequencing sample was made of peripheral blood. The J gene is TRBJ1-2, the V gene TRBV4-1, with D possibly being TRBD1 (5 bases). This clonotype originated in a woman in her forties or fifties with COVID-19, enrolled during active disease. The CDR3 region has the DNA TGCGCCAGCAGCCAACAGGGCAGCTATGGCTACACCTTC. As protein: CASSQQGSYGYTF.